This T cell receptor beta chain was sequenced during a study of vaccination effects on CD4 cells after COVID-19. Here immunoSEQ multiplex PCR was the method, and the copy in TCRdb shows in-frame clones only, minus some. The sample contains around 65,000 clones, 73% of which appear only once. Before any sequencing was done, the ViraFEST assay used viral peptide pools to expand antigen-specific CD4+ T cells. Cells that had been cultured for about 10 days were the source of isolated CD4+ T cells. All participants had two doses of either the BNT162b2 or mRNA-1273 vaccine. The table lists this clone with a few counts. The antigen is unknown. This TCR was sampled from a human donor who received a COVID-19 vaccine. Sequenced material: CD4+ T cells from PBMCs cultured with HCoV-229E spike peptides, taken after COVID-19 vaccination.

The CDR3 sequence is CASSYDRGTYGYTF. CDR3 sequence (DNA): TGTGCCAGCAGTTACGATCGGGGCACCTATGGCTACACCTTC. The chain has TRBV6-5 and TRBJ1-2; perhaps TRBD1 as D (5 bases). V was clipped by 2 bases and J by 4 bases, with 11 bases between them. The CDR3 spans 14 residues. Germline V CDR1 and CDR2: MNHEY, SVGAGI.